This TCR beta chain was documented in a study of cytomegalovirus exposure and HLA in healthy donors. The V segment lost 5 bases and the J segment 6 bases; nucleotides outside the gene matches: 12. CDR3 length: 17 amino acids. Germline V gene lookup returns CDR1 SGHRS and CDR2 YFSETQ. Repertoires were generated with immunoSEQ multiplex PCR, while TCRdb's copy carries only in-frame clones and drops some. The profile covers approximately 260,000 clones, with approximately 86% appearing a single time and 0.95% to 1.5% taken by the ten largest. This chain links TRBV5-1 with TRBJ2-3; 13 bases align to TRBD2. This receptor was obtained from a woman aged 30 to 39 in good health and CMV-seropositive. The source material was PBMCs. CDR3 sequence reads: CASSSLGRTSGSDTQYF. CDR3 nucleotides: TGCGCCAGCAGTTCGCTAGGACGGACTAGCGGGAGTGATACGCAGTATTTT.